Below, 28 T cell receptor beta chains from the same sample are listed, as sequenced in a study of immune heterogeneity within non-small cell lung tumors. The template for each sample was approximately 600 ng of genomic DNA, which had been extracted from bulk tumor tissue. Biopsies, several per primary tumor and spaced far apart, were collected during surgery. With untreated, newly diagnosed non-small cell lung cancer, the patients went on to undergo curative surgery. Multiplex PCR (32 V and 13 J primers) was used to amplify the TCR beta CDR3. TCRdb fed the multiplex PCR reads into MiXCR, producing one record per CDR3 protein. The repertoire holds about 22,000 distinct CDR3 sequences, with about 25% as singletons. Specimen: lung tumor tissue. The receptors shown here come from a man aged 35 to 55 with non-small cell lung cancer.

With respect to this clonotype: Given a much more abundant clone one base away, this may be a read error. The CDR3 DNA follows: TGTGTCAGCAGCTCTACCGGGACTAGCGGACAGACCCAGTACTTC. This codes for CVSSSTGTSGQTQYF. The chain carries TRBV11-2 and TRBJ2-5; 11 bases are a match to TRBD2. Germline V CDR1 and CDR2: SGHAT, FQNNGV. The CDR3 has 15 residues. The entire variable domain, with the rest obtained from reference TRBV11-2 and TRBJ2-5, is as follows: EAGVAQSPRYKIIEKRQSVAFWCNPISGHATLYWYQQILGQGPKLLIQFQNNGVVDDSQLPKDRFSAERLKGVDSTLKIQPAKLEDSAVYLCVSSSTGTSGQTQYFGPGTRLLVL.

The sample holds many counts of this clonotype. The rearrangement joins TRBV6-1 to TRBJ2-1; the match to TRBD2 covers 8 bases. From germline, CDR1 is MNHNS and CDR2 SASEGT. The CDR3 is made up of 14 amino acids. Germline trimming cut 8 bases from V and 5 bases from J; bases unmatched to any gene: 8. CDR3 bases: TGTGCCAGCGGAACAAGCGGGAGCCACAATGAGCAGTTCTTC. The encoded protein is CASGTSGSHNEQFF.

Of note for this clonotype: A much larger clone lies one base from this, so it may be a read error. V usage is TRBV6-2 or TRBV6-3 and J usage is TRBJ1-1; 7 bases agree with TRBD1. The CDR3 spans 15 residues. CDR1 and CDR2 from the germline V gene are MNHEY and SVGEGT. The V segment lost 2 bases and the J segment 6 bases; nucleotides outside the gene matches: 9. The CDR3 region is CASSYGDREDAEAFF. The CDR3 nucleotides are TGTGCCAGCAGTTACGGAGACAGGGAGGACGCTGAAGCTTTCTTT.

Concerning this clonotype: This may come from a read error, since a much larger clone is one base off. The chain is built from TRBV20-1 and TRBJ1-3; D is undetermined. The CDR3 sequence is 16 residues long. V lost 2 bases and J 0 bases, leaving 14 bases between the germline ends. The germline CDR1 and CDR2 sequences are DFQATT and SNEGSKA (reference sequence). The CDR3 DNA is TGCAGTGCTAGACATTTTGACGGTTACTCTGGAAACACCATATATTTT. Translating it yields CSARHFDGYSGNTIYF.

This chain connects TRBV29-1 to TRBJ2-1; 13 bases map to TRBD2. Losses at the gene ends were 6 bases for V and 5 bases for J; bases not matched to a gene: 4. CDR3 length: 14 residues. The germline V gene has CDR1 SQVTM and CDR2 ANQGSEA. The CDR3 bases are TGCAGCGTGGGGACTAGCGGGACCAACAATGAGCAGTTCTTC. As protein: CSVGTSGTNNEQFF.

In regard to this clonotype: A much larger clonotype is one base distant, so this may be a read error. This sequence joins TRBV5-1 and TRBJ2-7, with TRBD1 as a possible D gene (6 bases). The CDR3 extends over 15 amino acids. V lost 7 bases, J lost 12 bases, and 29 bases lay in between. Germline loops: CDR1 SGHRS, CDR2 YFSETQ. In DNA form, the CDR3 reads TGCGCCAGCGCCAATACCTACAGGGCCTCTATTCAGCTGTACTTC. Its protein is CASANTYRASIQLYF.

Comment on this clonotype: A read error is possible here, since a much larger clone lies one base away. This chain links TRBV12-3 or TRBV12-4 with TRBJ2-1; D remains ambiguous. The CDR3 runs 12 residues. V shed 2 bases and J shed 13 bases, with 12 bases lying between them. As DNA, the CDR3 is TGTGCCAGCAGTTTAAATGCCGCCGATCAGTTCTTC. Protein sequence: CASSLNAADQFF.

This clonotype was seen at least ten times. The chain recombines TRBV2 with TRBJ1-2, with D perhaps matching TRBD1 (6 bases). Germline CDR1 is SNHLY and CDR2 is FYNNEI. V dropped 6 bases and J dropped 0 bases, with 23 bases sitting between them. This CDR3 has 18 amino acids. CDR3 in amino acids: CASRERTGTTVANYGYTF. CDR3 in DNA: TGTGCCAGCAGGGAAAGAACCGGGACAACTGTAGCTAACTATGGCTACACCTTC. Supplemented by reference TRBV2 and TRBJ1-2, the full variable domain reads EPEVTQTPSHQVTQMGQEVILRCVPISNHLYFYWYRQILGQKVEFLVSFYNNEISEKSEIFDDQFSVERPDGSNFTLKIRSTKLEDSAMYFCASRERTGTTVANYGYTFGSGTRLTVV.

The chain combines TRBV5-1 with TRBJ1-2, with D uncertain. The CDR3 is 14 residues long. Per germline, CDR1 SGHRS and CDR2 YFSETQ. V lost 2 bases and J lost 7, with 15 bases in between. CDR3 in DNA: TGCGCCAGCAGCTTAGCCTTCTCGGGAGTTGGCTACACCTTC. Amino acids: CASSLAFSGVGYTF.

Details on this clonotype: This may be a read error: a much more frequent sequence differs by one nucleotide. This sequence joins TRBV11-2 and TRBJ2-3, with a weak D call TRBD2 (5 bases). The V gene's germline CDR1 is SGHAT and CDR2 FQNNGV. The CDR3 is made up of 12 amino acids. DNA of the CDR3: TGTGCCAGCAGATCTGAGGGAGATACGCGGTATTTT. Translating gives CASRSEGDTRYF.

In this sample, this clonotype turned up a few times. The chain recombines TRBV7-2 with TRBJ2-2; D possibly corresponds to TRBD2 (5 bases). V was trimmed by 5 bases and J by 6 bases, leaving 19 bases between them. This CDR3 has 16 residues. From germline, CDR1 is SGHTA and CDR2 FQGNSA. The CDR3 region is CASSLDRGRRAGELFF. CDR3 in DNA: TGTGCCAGCAGCCTCGATCGGGGTCGGCGGGCCGGGGAGCTGTTTTTT.

This clonotype was recorded only once. This may arise from a read error, as a much more abundant clone is one base away. J is TRBJ2-7 and V is TRBV6-1, with D possibly TRBD1 on 6 matching bases. The CDR3 totals 17 residues. Trimming left V 2 bases short and J 2 bases short, with 19 bases between. Germline V gene lookup returns CDR1 MNHNS and CDR2 SASEGT. This CDR3 reads CASSEFVVVQGTYEQYF. CDR3 in DNA: TGTGCCAGCAGTGAATTCGTGGTGGTTCAGGGGACCTACGAGCAGTACTTC.

V and J are TRBV5-1 and TRBJ1-4, with D maybe TRBD1 (6 bases). The CDR3 is made up of 14 amino acids. Germline V lookup: CDR1 SGHRS, CDR2 YFSETQ. Deletions cut 4 bases from V and 6 bases from J, with 13 bases between. The CDR3 reads CASSIQGGHEKLFF. The CDR3 nucleotides are TGCGCCAGCAGCATACAGGGAGGGCATGAAAAACTGTTTTTT.

Ten or more counts support this clonotype. The CDR3 DNA follows: TGTGCCATCAGTGGAAGACGGGACTATGGCTACACCTTC. Its translation: CAISGRRDYGYTF. The rearrangement links TRBV10-3 to TRBJ1-2; D gene unclear. The germline V gene has CDR1 ENHRY and CDR2 SYGVKD. Trimming removed 4 bases from V and 3 bases from J, with 9 bases in between. The CDR3 covers 13 residues.

This clonotype was counted many times. The V and J genes are TRBV24-1 and TRBJ2-1; weak D call: TRBD2 (5 bases). Germline CDR1 reads KGHDR; CDR2 reads SFDVKD. The CDR3 runs 15 residues. Trimming shortened V by 4 bases and J by 5 bases, and 14 bases separated the two germline ends. The CDR3 loop is CATSDPLARDNEQFF. The CDR3 coding sequence is TGTGCCACCAGTGACCCCCTTGCGCGGGACAATGAGCAGTTCTTC.

This clonotype was counted at least ten times. The gene calls are TRBV20-1 and TRBJ1-2, with no clear D. CDR3 length equals 12 residues. Germline V gene data show CDR1 as DFQATT and CDR2 as SNEGSKA (reference sequence). V was cut by 3 bases and J by 1 base, with 6 bases left in between. DNA for the CDR3: TGCAGTGCTAGCCCCGTTAACTATGGCTACACCTTC. Amino acid sequence: CSASPVNYGYTF.

The V gene is TRBV5-5, the J gene TRBJ2-2; D unresolved. V shed 6 bases and J shed 0 bases, with 9 bases lying between them. The germline gives CDR1 SGHKS, CDR2 YYEKEE (reference sequence). The CDR3 loop spans 14 amino acids. The CDR3 region has the DNA TGTGCCAGCAAGGCGGAGACGAACACCGGGGAGCTGTTTTTT. This codes for CASKAETNTGELFF.

Remarks on this clonotype: Because the CDR3 is missing its conserved closing phenylalanine or tryptophan, this is likely a read error. The chain has TRBV12-3 or TRBV12-4 and TRBJ2-2, with 7 positions matching TRBD1. This CDR3 is 12 amino acids long. Trimming took 7 bases from V and 6 from J; bases not matched to a gene: 2. The chain's CDR3 is CASNQGAGELFL. The DNA of the CDR3 is TGTGCCAGCAACCAGGGGGCCGGGGAGCTGTTTCTT.

Concerning this clonotype: This may come from a read error, since a much larger clone is one base off. The chain recombines TRBV19 with TRBJ1-2; TRBD1 is a possible D gene (5 bases). Germline CDR1 reads LNHDA; CDR2 reads SQIVND (reference sequence). There are 15 residues in the CDR3. Trimming cost V 3 bases and J 8 bases, with 19 bases left between them. CDR3 loop: CASSITTDSAAGYTF. The CDR3 DNA follows: TGTGCCAGTAGTATCACCACCGACAGCGCCGCGGGCTACACCTTC.

V is TRBV7-6 and J is TRBJ1-6, with a tentative D call TRBD1 (6 bases). The CDR3 is made up of 15 amino acids. Germline loops: CDR1 SGHVS, CDR2 FNYEAQ. The V gene lost 0 bases and the J gene lost 9 bases, with 12 bases spanning the gap. As DNA, the CDR3 is TGTGCCAGCAGCTTAGCGCGGGCAGGGGCTTCACCCCTCCACTTT. Its protein is CASSLARAGASPLHF.

The sample holds one count of this clonotype. A read error may account for a junction end that differs from germline. This rearrangement joins TRBV14 to TRBJ2-1, with D hard to call. Germline V gene lookup returns CDR1 SGHDN and CDR2 FVKESK. The CDR3 covers 12 residues. CDR3 nucleotides: TGTGCCAGCACCCAACGTGGCAATGAGCAGTTCTTC. Translating it yields CASTQRGNEQFF.

This sequence joins TRBV4-2 and TRBJ2-5; 8 bases are shared with TRBD2. Germline assignment: CDR1 LGHNA and CDR2 YNFKEQ. Trimming took 4 bases from V and 5 from J; bases not matched to a gene: 12. CDR3 length equals 16 residues. The chain's CDR3 is CASSPSGGRGLETQYF. CDR3 nucleotides: TGTGCCAGCAGCCCCTCGGGGGGGAGGGGCCTGGAGACCCAGTACTTC.

This clonotype rates as medium-sized. V and J are TRBV27 and TRBJ1-2; 8 bases match TRBD1. CDR3 length: 16 residues. V gave up 6 bases and J gave up 5 bases; unmatched junction bases: 14. Germline V CDR1 and CDR2: MNHEY, SMNVEV (reference sequence). The CDR3 DNA is TGTGCCAGCAGCCTCCGACCCTTCGACAGGGGATATGGCTACACCTTC. It specifies CASSLRPFDRGYGYTF.

Points on this clonotype: A much larger clone sits a single nucleotide away, making a read error possible. The V gene is TRBV12-3 or TRBV12-4, the J gene TRBJ2-7; 7 bases map to TRBD2. The CDR3 covers 17 residues. The trim removed 3 bases at V and 4 bases at J, leaving 15 bases unmatched. The CDR3 region has the DNA TGTGCCAGCAGTTTTTTGGTAGTGGGAGGGCAGGTATACGAGCAGTACTTC. Translation gives CASSFLVVGGQVYEQYF.

The chain employs TRBV6-2 or TRBV6-3 and TRBJ1-1; no definite D call. Germline CDR1 MNHEY, CDR2 SVGEGT. V was pared by 5 bases and J by 3 bases, with 7 bases between. The CDR3 consists of 12 residues. The CDR3 DNA reads as TGTGCCAGCAGTCGATTGGACACTGAAGCTTTCTTT. This gives the protein CASSRLDTEAFF.

This chain uses TRBV20-1 with TRBJ2-3, with 8 bases that match TRBD1. From germline, CDR1 is DFQATT and CDR2 SNEGSKA (reference sequence). This CDR3 has 14 amino acids. Trimming removed 5 bases from V and 4 bases from J; junction bases left unmatched: 8. The DNA of the CDR3 is TGCAGTGCTGTGCAGGGGGCGGGCGCAGATACGCAGTATTTT. Translation: CSAVQGAGADTQYF.

This chain's CDR3 is CASRPEGPVQETQYF. CDR3 coding DNA: TGTGCCAGCCGCCCGGAGGGCCCGGTCCAGGAGACCCAGTACTTC. The chain combines TRBV7-3 with TRBJ2-5; possibly TRBD2 for D (6 bases). The CDR3 spans 15 residues. CDR1 and CDR2 from the germline V gene are SGHTA and FQGTGA. V lost 8 bases to trimming and J lost 5 bases, with 21 bases between them.

Here the CDR3 reads CATSDPRRGSNEQFF. The CDR3 DNA reads as TGTGCCACCAGTGATCCCCGGAGAGGTAGCAATGAGCAGTTCTTC. The V and J genes are TRBV24-1 and TRBJ2-1; D gene unclear. V lost 3 bases and J lost 6, with 14 bases in between. The CDR3 sequence is 15 residues long. The germline gives CDR1 KGHDR, CDR2 SFDVKD.